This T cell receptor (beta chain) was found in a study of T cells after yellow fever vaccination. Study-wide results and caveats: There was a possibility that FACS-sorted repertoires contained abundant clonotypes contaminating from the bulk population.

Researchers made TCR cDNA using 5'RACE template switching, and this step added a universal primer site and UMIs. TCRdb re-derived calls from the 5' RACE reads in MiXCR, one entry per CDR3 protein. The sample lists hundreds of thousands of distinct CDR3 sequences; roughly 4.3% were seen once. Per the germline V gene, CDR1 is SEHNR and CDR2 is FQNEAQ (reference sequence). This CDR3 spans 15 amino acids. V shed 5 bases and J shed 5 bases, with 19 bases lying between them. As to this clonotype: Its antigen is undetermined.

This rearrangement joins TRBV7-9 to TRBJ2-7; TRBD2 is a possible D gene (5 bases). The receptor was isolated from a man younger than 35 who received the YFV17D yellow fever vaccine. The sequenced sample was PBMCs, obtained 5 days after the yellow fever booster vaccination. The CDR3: CASSARPGFSHEQYF. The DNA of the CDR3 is TGTGCCAGCAGCGCCCGGCCGGGGTTCAGCCACGAGCAGTACTTC.